The present TCR beta chain was sequenced within a study of T cell responses to AZD1222 COVID-19 vaccine. Study observations and caveats: Just a handful of AZD1222 recipients tested seropositive at baseline. It should be noted that donors were predominantly white British and more often female, and clonal diversity was possibly underestimated.

This clone was observed a handful of times. The antigen is not known. Second doses that came at about 4 or about 12 weeks were put together. TCRdb keeps only in-frame clones here, not all; method: immunoSEQ multiplex PCR. This sample has 95,000 to 150,000 clones, with about 93% found just once. V was clipped by 5 bases and J by 0 bases, with 17 bases between them. The CDR3 has 17 amino acids. The germline CDR1 and CDR2 sequences are SEHNR and FQNEAQ (reference sequence). The chain is built from TRBV7-9 and TRBJ1-5; D might be TRBD1 (5 bases). This receptor was obtained from an adult who received the AZD1222 COVID-19 vaccine. Material: peripheral blood, obtained 28 days after the second AZD1222 dose. This CDR3 reads CASSQGSAIDSNQPQHF. In nucleotides, the CDR3 is TGTGCCAGCAGCCAGGGCTCGGCCATAGATAGCAATCAGCCCCAGCATTTT. Combining the CDR3 with reference TRBV7-9 and TRBJ1-5 gives the whole variable domain DTGVSQNPRHKITKRGQNVTFRCDPISEHNRLYWYRQTLGQGPEFLTYFQNEAQLEKSRLLSDRFSAERPKGSFSTLEIQRTEQGDSAMYLCASSQGSAIDSNQPQHFGDGTRLSIL.